The clone carrying this TCR beta chain was seen ten or more times. Its target is not known. The data were obtained in a study of Graves' ophthalmopathy and Graves' hyperthyroidism. General observations from the study: Ophthalmopathy versus stable hyperthyroidism: 13-signature model gave 85% to 90% sensitivity, around 81% specificity. Blood also harbored most expanded thyroid clonotypes above 0.001 frequency.

Hyperthyroidism qualified as stable when ophthalmopathy did not develop within 18 months of follow-up. The study excluded patients with other autoimmune diseases, uncontrolled infections, pregnancy or lactation. For repertoire sequencing, the TCR beta CDR3 regions were amplified from RNA transcripts. RT-PCR with HTBI primers came first, then second-round multiplex PCR. A single record per CDR3 protein comes from TCRdb applying MiXCR to the multiplex PCR reads. The sample lists 400,000 to 450,000 distinct CDR3 sequences; 20% to 25% were seen once. This TCR was recovered from a woman between 18 and 29 years old with stable Graves' hyperthyroidism. The sample was peripheral blood.

CDR3 in amino acids: CSVRTEMVYEQYF. The CDR3 DNA reads as TGCAGCGTCAGGACAGAGATGGTCTACGAGCAGTACTTC. The V gene is TRBV29-1, the J gene TRBJ2-7, with D possibly TRBD1 on 6 matching bases. The V and J ends lost 6 bases and 3 bases respectively, with 15 bases between them. This CDR3 has 13 amino acids. The V gene's germline CDR1 is SQVTM and CDR2 ANQGSEA.